This record covers a single T cell receptor (beta chain). What it recognizes is unknown. A marrow graft followed busulfan-fludarabine conditioning, with cyclophosphamide on days +3 and +4. The record originates from a study of T cells after posttransplantation cyclophosphamide. Broader study findings: Recipient CMV seropositivity and CMV reactivation strongly tracked TRB clonality. Tissue-infiltrating T cells from skin or gut overlapped little with blood T cells. Later post-transplant blood repertoires were often dominated by donor CD8+ memory clones.

Profiled with immunoSEQ multiplex PCR; TCRdb holds only in-frame clones, not every one. The repertoire consists of 1,500 to 2,000 clones, with 80% occurring once and the leading ten covering about a fifth. This CDR3 comprises 16 residues. V dropped 3 bases and J dropped 2; count of bases not matched to a gene: 6. Looked up from germline, CDR1 is SGDLS and CDR2 is YYNGEE. This sequence joins TRBV9 and TRBJ2-5; 11 nucleotides agree with TRBD2. The specimen comprised PBMCs, sampled approximately 300 days after allogeneic stem cell transplant with posttransplant cyclophosphamide. The origin of this receptor is a young adult male patient who received an allogeneic stem cell transplant from a related donor, was CMV-positive, and had acute GVHD only. The T cells may come from the graft donor. CDR3 coding DNA: TGTGCCAGCAGCGCCCGTAGCGGGGGGGGTCAAGAGACCCAGTACTTC. Protein product: CASSARSGGGQETQYF.